Presented here are 26 T cell receptor beta chains from one specimen sequenced in a study of T cells expressing NK-cell markers. TCRdb re-called the 5' RACE reads; one entry per CDR3 protein, DNA not given. The specimen's table records under 600,000 distinct CDR3 sequences. The sequencing sample was made of blood T cells: a sorted CD56 or NKG2C T cell subset, CD4+ or CD8+ T cells, or bulk PBMC T cells (not recorded which). Receptor source: a woman between 45 and 60 years old in good health.

V gene TRBV19 combines with J gene TRBJ2-1; the TCRdb D gene call, TRBD2, has no DNA to confirm it. Germline CDR1 LNHDA, CDR2 SQIVND (reference sequence). The CDR3 has 14 residues. The CDR3 here is CASSIGSANNEQFF.

The J gene is TRBJ1-2, the V gene TRBV14; no DNA is available, so the TRBD1 call from TCRdb remains unchecked. The CDR3 consists of 14 residues. Germline assignment: CDR1 SGHDN and CDR2 FVKESK. CDR3 sequence: CASSQVKTGYGYTF.

The J gene is TRBJ2-4, the V gene TRBV29-1; there is no DNA to check the TCRdb D call of TRBD1. CDR3 length: 15 amino acids. The germline V gene has CDR1 SQVTM and CDR2 ANQGSEA. CDR3 loop: CSAAYSGGVGDIQYF.

This rearrangement joins TRBV12-3 or TRBV12-4 to TRBJ1-4. The CDR3 sequence is 15 residues long. CDR3 sequence: CASTSDGRGREKLFF.

The rearrangement joins TRBV28 to TRBJ2-1; TCRdb returns TRBD2, unconfirmable since there is no DNA. This CDR3 has 16 amino acids. Germline CDR1 is MDHEN and CDR2 is SYDVKM. The CDR3 reads CASSRHTSGPYNEQFF.

The CDR3 sequence is CASSWGANSYEQYF. The chain links TRBV7-9 to TRBJ2-7; TCRdb names TRBD1, which stays unverified in the absence of DNA. Germline CDR1 SEHNR, CDR2 FQNEAQ (reference sequence). The CDR3 length is 14 residues.

V is TRBV5-1 and J is TRBJ2-1; TCRdb names TRBD2, which stays unverified in the absence of DNA. CDR1 is SGHRS, CDR2 YFSETQ, per germline. This CDR3 is built from 16 residues. The CDR3 sequence is CASSLSSGGSYNEQFF. The entire variable domain, with the rest obtained from reference TRBV5-1 and TRBJ2-1, is as follows: KAGVTQTPRYLIKTRGQQVTLSCSPISGHRSVSWYQQTPGQGLQFLFEYFSETQRNKGNFPGRFSGRQFSNSRSEMNVSTLELGDSALYLCASSLSSGGSYNEQFFGPGTRLTVL.

V is TRBV12-3 or TRBV12-4 and J is TRBJ1-6; TCRdb designates TRBD1, a call that cannot be tested without DNA. The CDR3 is made up of 14 amino acids. This CDR3 is CASSFPGNNSPLHF.

CDR3 region: CASRESSYNSPLHF. The chain combines TRBV3-1 with TRBJ1-6; TCRdb lists TRBD1, though no DNA is available to test this call. The CDR3 has 14 residues. CDR1 and CDR2 (germline): LGHDT, YNNKEL (reference sequence).

CDR3 amino acids: CASSFNSQEAFF. The chain couples TRBV5-1 to TRBJ1-1. CDR3 size: 12 residues. The germline V gene has CDR1 SGHRS and CDR2 YFSETQ.

The chain links TRBV10-3 to TRBJ2-1; TCRdb selects TRBD1, and the lack of DNA leaves this call unchecked. This CDR3 spans 14 amino acids. CDR1 and CDR2 (germline): ENHRY, SYGVKD. The CDR3 loop reads CAISQSLVYNEQFF.

J is TRBJ2-5 and V is TRBV19; the TCRdb call, TRBD1, lacks DNA for checking. CDR1 is LNHDA and CDR2 is SQIVND in the germline V gene (reference sequence). This CDR3 is built from 16 residues. The CDR3 is CASRTLGAGEQETQYF. Variable domain in full (rest from reference TRBV19 and TRBJ2-5): DGGITQSPKYLFRKEGQNVTLSCEQNLNHDAMYWYRQDPGQGLRLIYYSQIVNDFQKGDIAEGYSVSREKKESFPLTVTSAQKNPTAFYLCASRTLGAGEQETQYFGPGTRLLVL.

The chain employs TRBV4-2 and TRBJ2-1. The CDR3 has 13 residues. In germline, CDR1 is LGHNA, CDR2 YNFKEQ. The CDR3 sequence: CASSQDRWGEQFF.

V and J are TRBV6-6 and TRBJ2-7; TCRdb indicates TRBD2, and absent DNA this call remains unverified. The CDR3 loop spans 15 amino acids. Germline CDR1 MNHNY, CDR2 SVGAGI (reference sequence). CDR3 region: CASSSGLRWLYEQYF.

The rearrangement joins TRBV25-1 to TRBJ2-3; TCRdb outputs TRBD1, but without DNA this stays unchecked. This CDR3 has 14 amino acids. The germline gives CDR1 MGHDK, CDR2 SYGVNS. CDR3 loop: CASSTIEGADTQYF.

The rearrangement links TRBV6-6 to TRBJ2-3; without DNA, the TCRdb call of TRBD2 cannot be checked. The CDR3 sequence is 14 residues long. Per the germline V gene, CDR1 is MNHNY and CDR2 is SVGAGI (reference sequence). This CDR3 reads CASRPGLLTDTQYF.

The rearrangement joins TRBV9 to TRBJ2-3; checking the TCRdb D call of TRBD1 is not possible without DNA. Looked up from germline, CDR1 is SGDLS and CDR2 is YYNGEE. The CDR3 extends over 13 amino acids. The CDR3 here is CASSDSSGTRQYF.

The V gene is TRBV11-2, the J gene TRBJ2-3; TCRdb names TRBD2, which stays unverified in the absence of DNA. Germline V gives CDR1 SGHAT, CDR2 FQNNGV. The CDR3 covers 16 residues. The CDR3 sequence: CASSPYGASGRGTQYF.

J is TRBJ2-1 and V is TRBV7-9; absent DNA, TCRdb's TRBD1 call cannot be checked. The CDR3 covers 16 residues. CDR1 SEHNR and CDR2 FQNEAQ come from the germline V gene (reference sequence). This chain's CDR3 is CASSLSPLRSYNEQFF.

The chain carries TRBV20-1 and TRBJ1-4. The CDR3 contains 15 residues. CDR1 DFQATT and CDR2 SNEGSKA come from the germline V gene (reference sequence). This CDR3 is CSARVPGRAPEKLFF.

The CDR3: CAISDPTASSGANVLTF. This chain joins TRBV10-3 and TRBJ2-6. The V gene's germline CDR1 is ENHRY and CDR2 SYGVKD. This CDR3 has 17 amino acids.

The chain couples TRBV6-5 to TRBJ1-3; lacking DNA, the TRBD1 call made by TCRdb goes unchecked. The V gene's germline CDR1 is MNHEY and CDR2 SVGAGI. CDR3 length equals 13 residues. CDR3 sequence: CASAGDSGNTIYF.

V is TRBV5-1 and J is TRBJ1-5; absent DNA, TCRdb's TRBD1 call cannot be checked. There are 15 residues in the CDR3. Germline values: CDR1 SGHRS, CDR2 YFSETQ. CDR3 residues: CASSLAGGLAQPQHF.

V gene TRBV5-1 combines with J gene TRBJ1-1; checking the TCRdb D call of TRBD1 is not possible without DNA. Germline CDR1 is SGHRS and CDR2 is YFSETQ. The CDR3 has 14 residues. CDR3 loop: CASSLEGDGTEAFF.

V gene TRBV12-3 or TRBV12-4 combines with J gene TRBJ2-7; lacking DNA, the TRBD2 call made by TCRdb goes unchecked. The CDR3 length is 15 residues. Here the CDR3 reads CASSLPGLLPGEQYF.

The chain uses TRBV5-1 and TRBJ2-2; TCRdb's D call, TRBD1, is unchecked because there is no DNA. The CDR3 contains 19 residues. Germline CDR1 reads SGHRS; CDR2 reads YFSETQ. The chain's CDR3 is CASSRPRDRGFANTGELFF.